Sequencing of this T cell receptor (beta chain) was carried out in a study of technical replicates of blood from a handful of donors. Generated by immunoSEQ multiplex PCR, the TCRdb table keeps only in-frame clones and is missing some. The repertoire holds 85,000 to 100,000 clones, with around 96% as singletons. With V trimmed by 0 bases and J by 4 bases, 4 bases remained unmatched. Looked up from germline, CDR1 is SGHRS and CDR2 is YFSETQ. This CDR3 is built from 15 residues. In regard to this clone: Other DNA variants within this sample encode the same CDR3.

The TCR originated in a human donor in good health. Sequencing used T cells isolated from PBMCs. The J gene is TRBJ1-5, the V gene TRBV5-1, with 7 bases lining up with TRBD1. In DNA, the CDR3 is TGCGCCAGCAGCTTGGGTGGGACAGAAAATCAGCCCCAGCATTTT. Amino acid sequence: CASSLGGTENQPQHF. The full variable domain, completed using reference TRBV5-1 and TRBJ1-5, is KAGVTQTPRYLIKTRGQQVTLSCSPISGHRSVSWYQQTPGQGLQFLFEYFSETQRNKGNFPGRFSGRQFSNSRSEMNVSTLELGDSALYLCASSLGGTENQPQHFGDGTRLSIL.